The 24 T cell receptor beta chains in this list originate from one sample, sequenced in a study of blood T cell repertoires in COVID-19. TCRdb's table, derived via immunoSEQ multiplex PCR, lists solely in-frame clones and lacks some. The table shows roughly 130,000 clones, with roughly 78% occurring only once. Material: peripheral blood. The receptor source for this set is a man between 60 and 75 years old with acute or convalescent COVID-19.

The J gene is TRBJ2-1, the V gene TRBV18, with unresolved D. V gave up 4 bases and J gave up 10 bases, with 11 bases separating them. Germline V gene sequence: CDR1 KGHSH, CDR2 LQKENI. The CDR3 runs 12 residues. The CDR3 coding sequence is TGTGCCAGCTCACTTGAGCGAGTCGAGCAGTTCTTC. Translation: CASSLERVEQFF.

The V call is TRBV6-5, the J call TRBJ2-7; TRBD2 aligns across 8 bases. Germline CDR1 MNHEY, CDR2 SVGAGI. The length of the CDR3 is 14 residues. V lost 6 bases and J lost 3; bases outside the gene matches: 7. CDR3 sequence: CASSHPGTSYEQYF. DNA for the CDR3: TGTGCCAGCAGCCACCCAGGGACTAGCTACGAGCAGTACTTC.

The rearrangement joins TRBV30 to TRBJ2-7, with D perhaps TRBD2 (5 bases). In germline, CDR1 is GTSNPN, CDR2 SVGIG (reference sequence). The CDR3 covers 13 residues. Deletions cut 0 bases from V and 4 bases from J, with 10 bases between. The DNA of the CDR3 is TGTGCCTGGAGTGTACTAGGTGTTTACGAGCAGTACTTC. Its protein is CAWSVLGVYEQYF.

The chain has TRBV12-5 and TRBJ1-1; possible D gene TRBD1, 5 bases. The germline V gene has CDR1 LGHNT and CDR2 FRNRAP. The CDR3 spans 13 residues. Trimming took 6 bases from V and 0 from J, leaving 8 bases between them. CDR3 nucleotide sequence: TGTGCTAGTGGGACGACAGTGAACACTGAAGCTTTCTTT. It specifies CASGTTVNTEAFF.

This chain joins TRBV19 and TRBJ1-2; D uncertain. V was cut by 3 bases and J by 4 bases, with 6 bases left in between. Germline V gives CDR1 LNHDA, CDR2 SQIVND (reference sequence). This CDR3 contains 12 residues. This chain's CDR3 is CASSMTSYGYTF. CDR3 bases: TGTGCCAGTAGTATGACATCCTATGGCTACACCTTC.

This chain uses TRBV2 with TRBJ1-4; D possibly corresponds to TRBD1 (6 bases). The CDR3 is 19 residues long. The germline CDR1 and CDR2 sequences are SNHLY and FYNNEI. V was shortened by 5 bases and J by 0 bases, with 22 bases between the two germline ends. CDR3 DNA: TGTGCCAGCAGTCCCGCCCCAGGGGCCATTGGGGCAACTAATGAAAAACTGTTTTTT. Protein: CASSPAPGAIGATNEKLFF.

V gene TRBV28 combines with J gene TRBJ1-4; no firm D call. Germline CDR1 and CDR2: MDHEN and SYDVKM. Trimming shortened V by 2 bases and J by 7 bases, and 14 bases separated the two germline ends. The CDR3 is 15 residues long. CDR3 loop: CASSLVGGSGEKLFF. CDR3 nucleotide sequence: TGTGCCAGCAGTTTAGTGGGAGGGTCTGGTGAAAAACTGTTTTTT.

This clone has a handful of counts. V and J are TRBV6-5 and TRBJ1-1, with 7 nucleotides matching TRBD1. This CDR3 is built from 13 residues. J was trimmed by 4 bases and V by 6 bases; bases with no gene match: 5. Germline CDR1 reads MNHEY; CDR2 reads SVGAGI. Here the CDR3 DNA reads TGTGCCAGCAGCGCCGACAGGGCCACTGAAGCTTTCTTT. Translating gives CASSADRATEAFF.

The chain has TRBV29-1 and TRBJ1-4, with D tentatively TRBD1 (5 bases). The CDR3 runs 13 residues. V shed 6 bases and J shed 8 bases, with 16 bases lying between them. CDR1 and CDR2 from the germline V gene are SQVTM and ANQGSEA. The CDR3 reads CSVGGGNSEKLFF. DNA for the CDR3: TGCAGCGTCGGGGGGGGGAATAGCGAAAAACTGTTTTTT.

The gene calls are TRBV20-1 and TRBJ1-2; D call uncertain. The CDR3 sequence is 11 residues long. V was cut by 1 base and J by 6 bases, with 6 bases left in between. Germline assignment: CDR1 DFQATT and CDR2 SNEGSKA (reference sequence). The CDR3 here is CSARVNDGYTF. The CDR3 DNA is TGCAGTGCTAGAGTAAATGATGGCTACACCTTC.

This clone occurred a few times. The V gene is TRBV7-2, the J gene TRBJ2-5; D unresolved. Trimming left V 1 base short and J 3 bases short, with 6 bases between. In germline, CDR1 is SGHTA, CDR2 FQGNSA. The CDR3 covers 13 residues. The CDR3 coding sequence is TGTGCCAGCAGCTTAGGGGCTAAAGAGACCCAGTACTTC. Translation: CASSLGAKETQYF.

V gene TRBV7-2 combines with J gene TRBJ2-4, with 7 bases identical to TRBD1. Per germline, CDR1 SGHTA and CDR2 FQGNSA. V lost 3 bases, J lost 1 base, and 6 bases stayed unmatched. The CDR3 spans 16 residues. This CDR3 reads CASSFEGAGAKNIQYF. In DNA, the CDR3 is TGTGCCAGCAGCTTCGAGGGGGCTGGCGCCAAAAACATTCAGTACTTC. The entire variable domain, with the rest obtained from reference TRBV7-2 and TRBJ2-4, is as follows: GAGVSQSPSNKVTEKGKDVELRCDPISGHTALYWYRQSLGQGLEFLIYFQGNSAPDKSGLPSDRFSAERTGGSVSTLTIQRTQQEDSAVYLCASSFEGAGAKNIQYFGAGTRLSVL.

The chain links TRBV9 to TRBJ2-6; D is unresolved. CDR1 SGDLS and CDR2 YYNGEE come from the germline V gene. The CDR3 has 17 amino acids. The V and J ends lost 4 bases and 0 bases respectively, with 14 bases between them. DNA of the CDR3: TGTGCCAGCAGCCTCCTCCCTACAGCCTCTGGGGCCAACGTCCTGACTTTC. It specifies CASSLLPTASGANVLTF. Full variable domain (missing parts from reference TRBV9 and TRBJ2-6): DSGVTQTPKHLITATGQRVTLRCSPRSGDLSVYWYQQSLDQGLQFLIQYYNGEERAKGNILERFSAQQFPDLHSELNLSSLELGDSALYFCASSLLPTASGANVLTFGAGSRLTVL.

CDR3 region: CASRGLNQPQHF. CDR3 nucleotides: TGCGCCAGTAGGGGCCTAAATCAGCCCCAGCATTTT. V gene TRBV5-1 combines with J gene TRBJ1-5, with a tentative D call TRBD1 (5 bases). V was pared by 8 bases and J by 4 bases, with 10 bases between. CDR1 SGHRS and CDR2 YFSETQ come from the germline V gene. CDR3 length: 12 amino acids.

CDR3 amino acids: CASSQSTGSSGSTDTQYF. The CDR3 coding sequence is TGTGCCAGTAGTCAGTCCACAGGGTCTAGCGGGAGCACAGATACGCAGTATTTT. The rearrangement joins TRBV19 to TRBJ2-3; TRBD2 aligns across 8 bases. Germline CDR1 and CDR2: LNHDA and SQIVND (reference sequence). The ends lost 5 bases at V and 0 bases at J; junction bases unmatched: 13. CDR3 size: 18 residues.

The chain combines TRBV7-3 with TRBJ2-2, with D possibly matching TRBD1 (6 bases). The germline V gene has CDR1 SGHTA and CDR2 FQGTGA. The CDR3 has 13 residues. Between the trimmed V and J ends, which lost 4 bases and 6 bases, there was a span of 9 bases. CDR3 region: CASSYTGSGELFF. The CDR3 nucleotides are TGTGCCAGCAGCTATACAGGGTCCGGGGAGCTGTTTTTT.

The chain links TRBV9 to TRBJ2-7, with TRBD1 as a possible D gene (5 bases). The CDR3 totals 14 residues. The germline V gene has CDR1 SGDLS and CDR2 YYNGEE. Trimming took 5 bases from V and 2 from J, leaving 14 bases between them. This CDR3 reads CASSLDSPPYEQYF. The CDR3 coding sequence is TGTGCCAGCAGTCTAGACAGCCCTCCCTACGAGCAGTACTTC.

This chain connects TRBV6-5 to TRBJ1-5, with D perhaps matching TRBD1 (6 bases). Looked up from germline, CDR1 is MNHEY and CDR2 is SVGAGI. Trimming stripped 4 bases from V and 5 bases from J, with 9 bases between. The CDR3 is made up of 13 amino acids. CDR3 in DNA: TGTGCCAGCAGTTCTGGGGGCTATCAGCCCCAGCATTTT. Its translation is CASSSGGYQPQHF.

V usage is TRBV7-9 and J usage is TRBJ2-5; TRBD2 matches 13 bases. Germline V CDR1 and CDR2: SEHNR, FQNEAQ (reference sequence). The CDR3 sequence is 15 residues long. Trimming at V came to 5 bases and at J to 5 bases, leaving 5 bases not matched to a gene. The CDR3 reads CASSEGLAGSETQYF. For the CDR3, the DNA is TGTGCCAGCAGCGAGGGACTAGCGGGAAGCGAGACCCAGTACTTC. The full variable domain, in which reference TRBV7-9 and TRBJ2-5 provide the parts outside the CDR3, is DTGVSQNPRHKITKRGQNVTFRCDPISEHNRLYWYRQTLGQGPEFLTYFQNEAQLEKSRLLSDRFSAERPKGSFSTLEIQRTEQGDSAMYLCASSEGLAGSETQYFGPGTRLLVL.

This chain joins TRBV6-5 and TRBJ1-1; 9 bases line up with TRBD1. Germline V gene data show CDR1 as MNHEY and CDR2 as SVGAGI. V lost 2 bases, J lost 4 bases, and 2 bases stayed unmatched. The CDR3 loop spans 14 amino acids. The CDR3 protein is CASSYGTGTTEAFF. CDR3 nucleotide sequence: TGTGCCAGCAGTTACGGGACAGGGACCACTGAAGCTTTCTTT.

This chain links TRBV18 with TRBJ1-2; TRBD1 matches at 7 bases. CDR3 length equals 14 residues. The germline CDR1 and CDR2 sequences are KGHSH and LQKENI. V lost 3 bases, J lost 3 bases, and 4 bases stayed unmatched. The CDR3 coding sequence is TGTGCCAGCTCACCCCGGGACAGCGACTATGGCTACACCTTC. Residues: CASSPRDSDYGYTF.

There are a few counts of this clone. V gene TRBV6-5 combines with J gene TRBJ2-2, with TRBD2 matching over 10 bases. CDR3 size: 15 residues. The germline V gene encodes CDR1 MNHEY and CDR2 SVGAGI. V dropped 6 bases and J dropped 7; count of bases not matched to a gene: 8. The CDR3 sequence: CASRGTSGTVGELFF. The CDR3 DNA is TGTGCCAGCAGGGGCACTAGCGGGACAGTCGGGGAGCTGTTTTTT.

The chain uses TRBV30 and TRBJ1-1, with TRBD1 matching 9 bases. The junction had 3 bases not matched to a gene; V was cut back by 0 bases and J by 4 bases. The CDR3 runs to 14 residues. The germline V gene has CDR1 GTSNPN and CDR2 SVGIG (reference sequence). CDR3 sequence reads: CAWSVTGGFTEAFF. DNA for the CDR3: TGTGCCTGGAGTGTAACAGGGGGCTTCACTGAAGCTTTCTTT. Filled out from reference TRBV30 and TRBJ1-1, the complete variable domain reads SQTIHQWPATLVQPVGSPLSLECTVEGTSNPNLYWYRQAAGRGLQLLFYSVGIGQISSEVPQNLSASRPQDRQFILSSKKLLLSDSGFYLCAWSVTGGFTEAFFGQGTRLTVV.

The genes are TRBV20-1 and TRBJ2-7; 7 bases fit TRBD1. The CDR3 totals 11 residues. Germline-derived CDR1 and CDR2 are DFQATT and SNEGSKA (reference sequence). V trimming: 5 bases; J trimming: 7 bases; junction bases outside the gene matches: 5. The CDR3 DNA reads as TGCAGTGCTTCTCCAGGGGGTGAGCAGTACTTC. Residues: CSASPGGEQYF.